This TCR beta chain came from a study of cytomegalovirus exposure and HLA in healthy donors. PCR amplification relied on 60 Vbeta primers (plus 13 Jbeta primers). Profiling relied on immunoSEQ multiplex PCR, and the TCRdb table lists in-frame clones only, not all of them. The profile shows approximately 120,000 clones, more than 15% of them singletons. This CDR3 is 13 amino acids long. Per the germline V gene, CDR1 is MNHEY and CDR2 is SMNVEV (reference sequence). Trimming stripped 3 bases from V and 12 bases from J, with 15 bases between. Sequenced sample: PBMCs. The chain joins TRBV27 to TRBJ2-1, with D maybe TRBD1 (6 bases). The TCR comes from a female donor in good health and CMV-seropositive. The CDR3 loop reads CASSLGAKRPQFF. The CDR3 DNA sequence: TGTGCCAGCAGTTTGGGGGCGAAGCGGCCGCAGTTCTTC.